This entry features one TCR beta chain sequence. This sample stems from a study of blood T cell repertoires in COVID-19. Whole-study context: Nucleic acid was either cDNA or gDNA, and it came from T cells, B-cell-depleted T cells, or PBMCs.

Original handling: For nucleated cells, counts were estimated from reference gene primer amplification. This table comes from immunoSEQ multiplex PCR, and its TCRdb copy is limited to in-frame clones, with some not included. For V, J and clone size, that table is used; D and trimming come from the DNA. The table has around 400,000 clones, 88% seen once. Germline CDR1 reads SGHVS; CDR2 reads FNYEAQ. CDR3 length: 16 amino acids. Losses at the gene ends were 5 bases for V and 2 bases for J; bases not matched to a gene: 9. All enrollees were roughly 18 to 89 years old and from roughly 22 US areas. Before they entered the study, exposed participants had met a COVID-19 case within 2 weeks.

V usage is TRBV7-6 and J usage is TRBJ2-3, with 8 bases aligning to TRBD2. Sequenced input: PBMCs or T cells enriched from blood (not recorded which). The origin of this receptor is a woman aged 18-29 years who had been exposed to COVID-19. The CDR3 loop is CASSPNRGGSTDTQYF. The CDR3 DNA reads TGTGCCAGCAGCCCCAATCGGGGGGGCTCCACAGATACGCAGTATTTT.